Listed here are 21 T cell receptor beta chains from one sample, sequenced in a study of OX40 agonist ivuxolimab in advanced cancers. The method was the immunoSEQ multiplex PCR assay. TCRdb carries this immuneACCESS record with in-frame sequences only. Its versions omit some clonotypes, under half of them owing to an unresolved V gene in the studies checked, with the rest unexplained. The sample table shows over 45,000 clones, and 75% to 90% are seen once. Roughly 28% of the sample is held by the ten biggest clonotypes. Sample: CD4+ or CD8+ T cells sorted from blood, taken in a trial of the OX40 agonist ivuxolimab. The receptors derive from an adult with an advanced solid tumor such as melanoma, head and neck, liver or kidney cancer.

J is TRBJ2-7 and V is TRBV11-2; D not certain. The germline CDR1 and CDR2 sequences are SGHAT and FQNNGV. The CDR3 consists of 15 residues. The germline V and J ends were trimmed by 5 bases and 0 bases, with 14 bases remaining between them. In nucleotides, the CDR3 is TGTGCCAGCAGCCAAACTTCGACGGGCTCCTACGAGCAGTACTTC. Protein sequence: CASSQTSTGSYEQYF.

The chain uses TRBV7-6 and TRBJ2-7; 9 bases are shared with TRBD1. Germline CDR1 and CDR2: SGHVS and FNYEAQ. The CDR3 has 15 residues. V shed 5 bases and J 2 bases; nucleotides not matched to a gene: 7. CDR3 loop: CASSIGGTGTYEQYF. In nucleotides, the CDR3 is TGTGCCAGCAGCATTGGCGGGACAGGGACCTACGAGCAGTACTTC.

V and J are TRBV4-2 and TRBJ2-1; weak D call: TRBD1 (6 bases). The CDR3 length is 16 residues. Trimming left V 0 bases short and J 4 bases short, with 13 bases between. Germline V gene lookup returns CDR1 LGHNA and CDR2 YNFKEQ. The CDR3 bases are TGTGCCAGCAGCCAAGAATCCAGGGGCCTATACAATGAGCAGTTCTTC. Its protein product is CASSQESRGLYNEQFF.

The rearrangement links TRBV11-2 to TRBJ2-1; D possibly corresponds to TRBD2 (6 bases). The CDR3 has 14 amino acids. V dropped 3 bases and J dropped 4 bases, with 10 bases sitting between them. Germline V gives CDR1 SGHAT, CDR2 FQNNGV. The DNA of the CDR3 is TGTGCCAGCAGCTTGGGCGGGGATTACAATGAGCAGTTCTTC. As protein: CASSLGGDYNEQFF.

There are a few counts of this clone. The gene calls are TRBV4-2 and TRBJ2-3, with D uncertain. The CDR3 runs 15 residues. CDR1 LGHNA and CDR2 YNFKEQ come from the germline V gene. Trimming left V 5 bases short and J 0 bases short, with 12 bases between. The CDR3 nucleotides are TGTGCCAGCAGCTTAGTTGCTTATAGCACAGATACGCAGTATTTT. It translates to CASSLVAYSTDTQYF.

This clone was seen a handful of times. The chain carries TRBV6-5 and TRBJ2-1; a possible D gene is TRBD1 (5 bases). This CDR3 has 14 residues. V was pared by 3 bases and J by 5 bases, with 11 bases between. Per germline, CDR1 MNHEY and CDR2 SVGAGI. The CDR3 coding sequence is TGTGCCAGCAGTTATTCCGACAGTAACAATGAGCAGTTCTTC. Its protein product is CASSYSDSNNEQFF.

The rearrangement joins TRBV19 to TRBJ2-1; D gene unclear. The CDR3 extends over 13 amino acids. V dropped 7 bases and J dropped 3 bases, with 10 bases sitting between them. CDR1 is LNHDA, CDR2 SQIVND, per germline (reference sequence). The DNA for the CDR3 is TGTGCCAGTAAGTATCCTGGCTACAATGAGCAGTTCTTC. Translated: CASKYPGYNEQFF.

The rearrangement joins TRBV19 to TRBJ1-1, with D tentatively TRBD1 (6 bases). V was pared by 6 bases and J by 0 bases, with 14 bases between. The V gene's germline CDR1 is LNHDA and CDR2 SQIVND (reference sequence). The CDR3 runs 15 residues. In nucleotides, the CDR3 is TGTGCCAGTAGATCCCTCTGGGACATGAACACTGAAGCTTTCTTT. Translated, it gives CASRSLWDMNTEAFF.

A single count supports this clone. The chain combines TRBV29-1 with TRBJ2-2; possibly TRBD1 for D (5 bases). The CDR3 has 13 residues. Germline V gene sequence: CDR1 SQVTM, CDR2 ANQGSEA. The V end lost 5 bases, the J end lost 0 bases, and 7 bases lay between the germline ends. DNA of the CDR3: TGCAGCGTTCGGACACCGAACACCGGGGAGCTGTTTTTT. Translating gives CSVRTPNTGELFF.

The J gene is TRBJ2-7, the V gene TRBV11-2; D not certain. CDR1 SGHAT and CDR2 FQNNGV come from the germline V gene. The CDR3 sequence is 15 residues long. V was pared by 0 bases and J by 3 bases, with 12 bases between. The CDR3 nucleotides read TGTGCCAGCAGCTTAGAGTTTTCGGTGTTCTACGAGCAGTACTTC. This gives the protein CASSLEFSVFYEQYF.

J is TRBJ2-7 and V is TRBV4-1, with D perhaps given as TRBD1 or TRBD2 (5 bases each). The CDR3 has 14 residues. V lost 3 bases to trimming and J lost 3 bases, with 12 bases between them. Germline V gene sequence: CDR1 MGHRA, CDR2 YSYEKL. The CDR3 region has the DNA TGCGCCAGCAGCCACAACTGGGGGAACTACGAGCAGTACTTC. As protein: CASSHNWGNYEQYF.

The chain employs TRBV5-6 and TRBJ1-1; perhaps TRBD1 as D (5 bases). Germline V gene lookup returns CDR1 SGHDT and CDR2 YYEEEE. The CDR3 has 15 residues. Trimming removed 2 bases from V and 8 bases from J, with 19 bases in between. The CDR3 DNA reads as TGTGCCAGCAGCTTACGGGCTTGGGGCCGGACGGAAGCTTTCTTT. Residues: CASSLRAWGRTEAFF.

The rearrangement links TRBV27 to TRBJ2-1; 11 bases line up with TRBD2. Germline values: CDR1 MNHEY, CDR2 SMNVEV (reference sequence). The CDR3 covers 16 residues. The junction had 12 bases not matched to a gene; V was cut back by 6 bases and J by 8 bases. The CDR3 is CASSLLAGGRRDEQFF. CDR3 DNA: TGTGCCAGCAGCCTCCTAGCGGGGGGTCGTAGGGATGAGCAGTTCTTC.

The chain links TRBV27 to TRBJ1-2; tentative D call: TRBD1 (6 bases). Between the trimmed V and J ends, which lost 6 bases and 4 bases, there was a span of 15 bases. The CDR3 runs to 14 residues. The V gene's germline CDR1 is MNHEY and CDR2 SMNVEV (reference sequence). The CDR3 bases are TGTGCCAGCAGAACCAGGGGAGCGGGCTATGGCTACACCTTC. It yields the protein CASRTRGAGYGYTF.

This clone was detected only once. The CDR3 here is CASSIGGGAYYGYTF. The CDR3 DNA reads as TGTGCCAGTAGTATAGGAGGGGGGGCCTACTATGGCTACACCTTC. This chain connects TRBV19 to TRBJ1-2; D might be TRBD1 (6 bases). Germline-derived CDR1 and CDR2 are LNHDA and SQIVND (reference sequence). Trimming took off 1 base at V and 3 bases at J, with 12 bases between the two ends. The CDR3 extends over 15 amino acids.

This clone was counted a single time. The chain links TRBV19 to TRBJ1-4; D remains ambiguous. Trimming cost V 0 bases and J 4 bases, with 9 bases left between them. This CDR3 region has 15 residues. The germline gives CDR1 LNHDA, CDR2 SQIVND (reference sequence). DNA for the CDR3: TGTGCCAGTAGTATAGACCGGGCCCTTAATGAAAAACTGTTTTTT. Residues: CASSIDRALNEKLFF.

This chain uses TRBV11-2 with TRBJ1-3; D is possibly TRBD1 (5 bases). CDR3 size: 18 residues. V dropped 2 bases and J dropped 0 bases, with 17 bases sitting between them. Germline loops: CDR1 SGHAT, CDR2 FQNNGV. The CDR3 is CASSLIFQDTSSGNTIYF. The CDR3 nucleotides read TGTGCCAGCAGCTTAATTTTCCAGGACACTAGCTCTGGAAACACCATATATTTT.

The chain carries TRBV27 and TRBJ1-6; D call uncertain. CDR1 and CDR2 from the germline V gene are MNHEY and SMNVEV (reference sequence). CDR3 size: 17 residues. The ends were cut back, 8 bases at V and 7 bases at J, with 24 bases in the middle. CDR3 DNA sequence: TGTGCCAGCCGACCTGGCGGGATAGATAAACTAAATTCACCCCTCCACTTT. Encoded protein: CASRPGGIDKLNSPLHF.

This clone was seen just once. This chain joins TRBV4-1 and TRBJ2-7; TRBD2 aligns across 8 bases. There are 14 residues in the CDR3. V lost 0 bases to trimming and J lost 2 bases; unmatched junction nucleotides: 0. The germline CDR1 and CDR2 sequences are MGHRA and YSYEKL. The CDR3 reads CASSQELAAYEQYF. For the CDR3, the DNA is TGCGCCAGCAGCCAAGAACTAGCGGCCTACGAGCAGTACTTC.

The chain has TRBV5-1 and TRBJ1-1; 8 bases match TRBD1. The CDR3 spans 15 residues. CDR1 SGHRS and CDR2 YFSETQ come from the germline V gene. Trimming at V came to 4 bases and at J to 0 bases, leaving 5 bases not matched to a gene. In DNA, the CDR3 is TGCGCCAGCAGCCCCAAACAGGGGGTGAACACTGAAGCTTTCTTT. It translates to CASSPKQGVNTEAFF.

The rearrangement links TRBV2 to TRBJ2-7; D is unclear. From germline, CDR1 is SNHLY and CDR2 FYNNEI. The V end was cut by 8 bases, the J end by 1 base, with 15 bases between. The length of the CDR3 is 14 residues. CDR3 bases: TGTGCCAGCCTGAGAGAGACTGATTCCTACGAGCAGTACTTC. This translates into CASLRETDSYEQYF.